The 19 T cell receptor beta chains below all came from one sample that was sequenced in a study of radiotherapy plus CTLA-4 blockade in lung cancer. TCRdb's table, derived via immunoSEQ multiplex PCR, lists solely in-frame clones and lacks some. The sample comprises roughly 66,000 clones, about 85% of which are singletons, and less than 5% rests with the top ten. Sequenced material: peripheral blood, taken from a patient treated with radiotherapy plus ipilimumab. These receptors were taken from a human donor with non-small cell lung cancer who had a partial response to radiotherapy plus ipilimumab.

The CDR3 here is CASSVNGGSWDTQYF. For the CDR3, the DNA is TGTGCCAGCAGCGTAAATGGGGGCTCCTGGGATACGCAGTATTTT. This chain links TRBV9 with TRBJ2-3; tentatively, D is TRBD1 (6 bases). This CDR3 is 15 amino acids long. Trimming took 1 base from V and 6 from J, leaving 15 bases between them. CDR1 and CDR2 (germline): SGDLS, YYNGEE.

The chain recombines TRBV5-6 with TRBJ2-5; D unclear. V was pared by 1 base and J by 3 bases, with 13 bases between. The CDR3 loop spans 15 amino acids. Germline loops: CDR1 SGHDT, CDR2 YYEEEE. CDR3 in amino acids: CASSLYNTRKETQYF. The DNA for the CDR3 is TGTGCCAGCAGCTTGTATAACACCAGGAAAGAGACCCAGTACTTC.

V is TRBV27 and J is TRBJ2-3; the match to TRBD2 covers 7 bases. The ends lost 8 bases at V and 4 bases at J; junction bases unmatched: 27. The CDR3 consists of 20 residues. Germline V gene sequence: CDR1 MNHEY, CDR2 SMNVEV (reference sequence). The CDR3 DNA reads as TGTGCCAGCTACCCCCTCCCTGGGGGGGTTAGGTTCAAAACTCCAGATACGCAGTATTTT. Translated: CASYPLPGGVRFKTPDTQYF.

This chain links TRBV7-9 with TRBJ1-1; D uncertain. CDR3 length: 16 amino acids. V lost 6 bases and J 1 base, leaving 18 bases between the germline ends. Germline CDR1 and CDR2: SEHNR and FQNEAQ (reference sequence). CDR3 loop: CASRGGSGASNTEAFF. The CDR3 coding sequence is TGTGCCAGCAGGGGAGGCTCAGGAGCGTCGAACACTGAAGCTTTCTTT.

The chain recombines TRBV19 with TRBJ2-1, with TRBD2 identical over 7 bases. The CDR3 spans 17 residues. Trimming took 0 bases from V and 2 from J; bases not matched to a gene: 7. Germline assignment: CDR1 LNHDA and CDR2 SQIVND (reference sequence). CDR3 nucleotide sequence: TGTGCCAGTAGTATAGATCTCCCCGGGAGGCCCTACAATGAGCAGTTCTTC. Translating gives CASSIDLPGRPYNEQFF.

The genes are TRBV2 and TRBJ2-2; 9 positions agree with TRBD1. V was pared by 4 bases and J by 6 bases, with 3 bases of the junction left unmatched. CDR3 length: 14 residues. The germline V gene encodes CDR1 SNHLY and CDR2 FYNNEI. CDR3 region: CASSVRQGAGELFF. The CDR3 nucleotides are TGTGCCAGCAGTGTCCGACAGGGGGCCGGGGAGCTGTTTTTT.

The chain joins TRBV7-2 to TRBJ2-3, with 13 positions matching TRBD2. In germline, CDR1 is SGHTA, CDR2 FQGNSA. V lost 5 bases and J lost 5; bases outside the gene matches: 7. This CDR3 is built from 16 residues. CDR3 bases: TGTGCCAGCAGCCCGAGGACTAGCGGGAGTGTAGATACGCAGTATTTT. This sequence encodes CASSPRTSGSVDTQYF.

This chain connects TRBV30 to TRBJ2-7; 8 nucleotides align to TRBD2. The CDR3 has 16 amino acids. CDR1 and CDR2 (germline): GTSNPN, SVGIG (reference sequence). J gave up 4 bases and V 0 bases, and 11 bases lay outside the gene matches. The CDR3 coding sequence is TGTGCCTGGAGTGTAATCGAACTAGCGGTTACGTACGAGCAGTACTTC. This encodes CAWSVIELAVTYEQYF. Drawing the rest from reference TRBV30 and TRBJ2-7, the complete variable domain is SQTIHQWPATLVQPVGSPLSLECTVEGTSNPNLYWYRQAAGRGLQLLFYSVGIGQISSEVPQNLSASRPQDRQFILSSKKLLLSDSGFYLCAWSVIELAVTYEQYFGPGTRLTVT.

This clone was picked up one time. This sequence joins TRBV5-1 and TRBJ1-1, with D tentatively TRBD1 (6 bases). Germline V CDR1 and CDR2: SGHRS, YFSETQ. CDR3 length: 18 amino acids. V lost 1 base, J lost 0 bases, and 19 bases lay in between. The CDR3 here is CASSLKITGSSMNTEAFF. The CDR3 bases are TGCGCCAGCAGCTTGAAAATAACAGGGTCCTCCATGAACACTGAAGCTTTCTTT.

The chain links TRBV6-1 to TRBJ1-1; perhaps TRBD1 as D (5 bases). Trimming left V 5 bases short and J 3 bases short, with 13 bases between. Germline V gene lookup returns CDR1 MNHNS and CDR2 SASEGT. The CDR3 has 14 amino acids. The CDR3 is CASSLGWGDTEAFF. In DNA form, the CDR3 reads TGTGCCAGCAGTTTGGGGTGGGGGGACACTGAAGCTTTCTTT.

The V and J genes are TRBV2 and TRBJ2-3, with D possibly TRBD1 on 5 matching bases. The germline gives CDR1 SNHLY, CDR2 FYNNEI. The CDR3 loop spans 14 amino acids. Trimming left V 8 bases short and J 3 bases short, with 15 bases between. The CDR3 sequence is CASLSRVGTDTQYF. In DNA form, the CDR3 reads TGTGCCAGCCTGAGCAGGGTAGGGACAGATACGCAGTATTTT. The full variable domain, completed using reference TRBV2 and TRBJ2-3, is EPEVTQTPSHQVTQMGQEVILRCVPISNHLYFYWYRQILGQKVEFLVSFYNNEISEKSEIFDDQFSVERPDGSNFTLKIRSTKLEDSAMYFCASLSRVGTDTQYFGPGTRLTVL.

V is TRBV5-1 and J is TRBJ2-1, with a weak D call TRBD2 (5 bases). The CDR3 is 15 amino acids. The germline V gene has CDR1 SGHRS and CDR2 YFSETQ. V dropped 4 bases and J dropped 6 bases, with 17 bases sitting between them. DNA of the CDR3: TGCGCCAGCAGCCCTAATCCCGGGGTGTTCAATGAGCAGTTCTTC. Protein: CASSPNPGVFNEQFF.

This clone was observed a handful of times. This chain's CDR3 is CASREDRRYEQYF. The CDR3 DNA is TGTGCCAGCCGGGAGGACAGACGTTACGAGCAGTACTTC. J is TRBJ2-7 and V is TRBV6-5; a possible D gene is TRBD2 (7 bases). The CDR3 has 13 residues. With 8 bases removed from V and 4 bases from J, the gap between germline ends came to 15 bases. Germline CDR1 MNHEY, CDR2 SVGAGI.

The chain carries TRBV2 and TRBJ2-1, with 8 positions matching TRBD1. The CDR3 extends over 16 amino acids. V lost 8 bases to trimming and J lost 9 bases; unmatched junction nucleotides: 18. Germline CDR1 SNHLY, CDR2 FYNNEI. DNA of the CDR3: TGTGCCAGCGGACAGGGATCCTCCCCCGGCCGCGGTGAGCAGTTCTTC. Encoded protein: CASGQGSSPGRGEQFF.

The chain has TRBV2 and TRBJ1-2, with D possibly being TRBD1 (6 bases). The CDR3 is 12 amino acids. The germline gives CDR1 SNHLY, CDR2 FYNNEI. Trimming took 3 bases from V and 7 from J, leaving 9 bases between them. The CDR3 spells CASSDSGVGYTF. CDR3 sequence (DNA): TGTGCCAGCAGTGATTCAGGGGTTGGCTACACCTTC.

The rearrangement links TRBV30 to TRBJ2-1, with 8 bases identical to TRBD2. This CDR3 has 13 amino acids. CDR1 is GTSNPN, CDR2 SVGIG, per germline (reference sequence). Trimming cost V 3 bases and J 6 bases; bases outside gene matches: 4. Here the CDR3 DNA reads TGTGCCTGGAGCAGCGGGAGTGTCAATGAGCAGTTCTTC. Translated: CAWSSGSVNEQFF.

The V and J genes are TRBV19 and TRBJ1-5; D perhaps matches TRBD1 (5 bases). This CDR3 comprises 13 residues. Trimming removed 7 bases at V and 3 bases at J, with 10 bases between. Germline V CDR1 and CDR2: LNHDA, SQIVND (reference sequence). The CDR3 protein is CASTAGFNQPQHF. CDR3 bases: TGTGCCAGTACGGCAGGGTTCAATCAGCCCCAGCATTTT.

V and J are TRBV10-3 and TRBJ2-7; 9 bases line up with TRBD1. The CDR3 sequence is 12 residues long. CDR1 and CDR2 from the germline V gene are ENHRY and SYGVKD. The trim removed 9 bases at V and 3 bases at J, leaving 3 bases unmatched. CDR3 in amino acids: CAMGQGGYEQYF. The CDR3 DNA sequence: TGTGCCATGGGACAGGGAGGCTACGAGCAGTACTTC.

This clone showed up just once. The rearrangement links TRBV28 to TRBJ1-2; no reliable D call. V was trimmed by 2 bases and J by 8 bases, leaving 12 bases between them. Germline CDR1 MDHEN, CDR2 SYDVKM. The length of the CDR3 is 13 residues. CDR3 DNA sequence: TGTGCCAGCAGTTTAGGAGGGAACGGGGGCTACACCTTC. Its translation: CASSLGGNGGYTF.